This is a list of T cell receptor beta chains from one sample in a study of T cell responses to AZD1222 COVID-19 vaccine. Sequencing used immunoSEQ multiplex PCR; TCRdb keeps in-frame clones, though not all of them. The sample consists of roughly 100,000 clones, 90% of them appearing once. Sequencing used peripheral blood, obtained on day 0 of AZD1222 vaccination. The receptors stem from an adult in good health. The CDR3 runs from the conserved cysteine through the conserved F or W. Each record gives: clone size, J gene, V gene, D gene, CDR3 protein, CDR3 DNA. D genes are given only for firm matches. Expanded clones get a size class; other rows say once, few or many, or leave the size out.

NA TRBJ2-3 TRBV5-1 NA CASSLAEGPGTDTQYF TGCGCCAGCAGCTTGGCAGAAGGGCCCGGCACAGATACGCAGTATTTT
once TRBJ1-2 TRBV6-6 TRBD1 CASSPPTGIEGYTF TGTGCCAGCAGCCCACCGACAGGGATAGAAGGCTACACCTTC
NA TRBJ1-1 TRBV12-3/TRBV12-4 NA CASSFDSRTEAFF TGTGCCAGCAGTTTTGACAGTCGGACTGAAGCTTTCTTT
NA TRBJ1-5 TRBV19 TRBD1 CASRWGQGSNQPQHF TGTGCCAGTAGATGGGGACAGGGGAGCAATCAGCCCCAGCATTTT
NA TRBJ2-7 TRBV18 TRBD2 CASSPTGLAGKFGSYEQYF TGTGCCAGCTCACCTACGGGGTTAGCGGGAAAGTTCGGTAGCTACGAGCAGTACTTC
once TRBJ1-4 TRBV19 NA CASSIMGNEKLFF TGTGCCAGTAGTATCATGGGGAATGAAAAACTGTTTTTT
NA TRBJ2-1 TRBV9 TRBD2 CASSVEPPGLAGAYEQFF TGTGCCAGCAGCGTAGAACCCCCTGGACTAGCGGGAGCCTATGAGCAGTTCTTC
few TRBJ1-6 TRBV19 NA CASKGLGASSPLHF TGTGCCAGTAAAGGGCTGGGGGCAAGTTCACCCCTCCACTTT
NA TRBJ1-1 TRBV19 TRBD1 CASSIMGQDEAFF TGTGCCAGTAGTATTATGGGACAGGATGAAGCTTTCTTT
NA TRBJ2-3 TRBV6-5 NA CASSWDSTDTQYF TGTGCCAGCAGCTGGGATTCCACAGATACGCAGTATTTT
NA TRBJ1-2 TRBV27 NA CASSLISGQRNGGYTF TGTGCCAGCAGTTTAATCAGCGGACAACGTAACGGTGGCTACACCTTC
NA TRBJ2-2 TRBV12-3/TRBV12-4 NA CASRTTLGGELFF TGTGCCAGCAGAACGACACTGGGCGGGGAGCTGTTTTTT
NA TRBJ1-5 TRBV19 NA CASSLQAVGNQPQHF TGTGCCAGTAGTTTACAGGCCGTCGGCAATCAGCCCCAGCATTTT
NA TRBJ2-1 TRBV5-4 TRBD2 CASNPGTSGYNEQFF TGTGCCAGCAATCCCGGGACTAGCGGCTACAATGAGCAGTTCTTC
NA TRBJ2-1 TRBV28 TRBD1 CATLGQTYNEQFF TGTGCCACCCTGGGACAGACCTACAATGAGCAGTTCTTC
NA TRBJ1-1 TRBV7-2 NA CASSEQQNTEAFF TGTGCCAGCAGCGAACAGCAGAACACTGAAGCTTTCTTT
NA TRBJ1-1 TRBV28 NA CASSWRGFTEAFF TGTGCCAGCAGTTGGAGGGGTTTCACTGAAGCTTTCTTT
NA TRBJ2-7 TRBV27 TRBD2 CASSSSGTGYEQYF TGTGCCAGCAGTTCTAGCGGGACCGGCTACGAGCAGTACTTC
NA TRBJ2-5 TRBV5-1 NA CASSAAGTAMETQYF TGCGCCAGCAGCGCCGCCGGGACCGCCATGGAGACCCAGTACTTC
NA TRBJ2-2 TRBV7-3 NA CASSLEVGAAAVGELFF TGTGCCAGCAGCTTGGAGGTGGGGGCGGCGGCGGTCGGGGAGCTGTTTTTT
NA TRBJ2-5 TRBV7-9 NA CASRRKGPEETQYF TGTGCCAGTAGGCGGAAAGGCCCCGAAGAGACCCAGTACTTC
NA TRBJ2-7 TRBV19 TRBD1 CASTRSTTGEGEQYF TGTGCCAGTACCCGATCTACGACAGGGGAAGGCGAGCAGTACTTC
NA TRBJ2-2 TRBV4-3 TRBD2 CASSQEASGPNTGELFF TGCGCCAGCAGCCAAGAGGCTAGCGGACCGAACACCGGGGAGCTGTTTTTT
NA TRBJ1-2 TRBV5-1 NA CASSLGGQEYGYTF TGCGCCAGCAGCTTGGGGGGCCAGGAATATGGCTACACCTTC